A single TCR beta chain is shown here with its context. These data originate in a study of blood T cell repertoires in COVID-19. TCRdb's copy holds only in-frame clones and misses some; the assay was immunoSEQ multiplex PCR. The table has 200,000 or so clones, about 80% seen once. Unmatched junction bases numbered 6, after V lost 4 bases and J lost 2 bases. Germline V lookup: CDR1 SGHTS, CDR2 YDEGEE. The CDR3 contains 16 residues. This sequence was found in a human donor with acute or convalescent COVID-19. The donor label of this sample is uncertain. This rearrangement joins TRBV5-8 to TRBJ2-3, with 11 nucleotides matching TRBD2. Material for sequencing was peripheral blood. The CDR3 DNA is TGTGCCAGCAGCATCGGGACTAGCGGCCCCACAGATACGCAGTATTTT. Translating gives CASSIGTSGPTDTQYF.